This TCR beta chain emerged from a study of blood T cell repertoires in COVID-19. The sample holds a few counts of this clone. Per germline, CDR1 LNHDA and CDR2 SQIVND (reference sequence). V dropped 5 bases and J dropped 7; count of bases not matched to a gene: 20. CDR3 length equals 17 residues. The table came from immunoSEQ multiplex PCR; TCRdb's copy has only in-frame clones and leaves some out. The repertoire includes about half a million clones, around 85% of them detected once, and approximately 8% sits in the top ten. Input material: PBMCs or T cells enriched from blood (not recorded which). V and J are TRBV19 and TRBJ2-7; 7 bases align to TRBD1. The source of this sequence is a woman aged 60 to 75 who had recovered from COVID-19. The DNA for the CDR3 is TGTGCCAGTAGTTTGGGGCAGGGGGTACCTTTTCGGCAAGAGCAGTACTTC. It specifies CASSLGQGVPFRQEQYF.